Each of the 7 T cell receptor beta chains below was sequenced from the same sample in a study of tumor-infiltrating lymphocytes in glioblastoma multiforme. Multiple V-beta primers and a C-beta primer amplified TCRB from RNA. MiXCR, applied by TCRdb to the multiplex PCR reads, yields one record per CDR3 protein. The profile covers approximately 20,000 distinct CDR3 sequences, with 60% to 80% appearing a single time and around 18% taken by the ten largest. Sequencing used peripheral blood. The receptors stem from a male donor with glioblastoma.

The chain employs TRBV29-1 and TRBJ1-2; tentatively, D is TRBD1 (5 bases). V was shortened by 4 bases and J by 3 bases, with 15 bases between the two germline ends. The CDR3 contains 14 residues. The germline gives CDR1 SQVTM, CDR2 ANQGSEA. CDR3 nucleotide sequence: TGCAGCGTTGCCCCGACAGCGAGGGACTATGGCTACACCTTC. As protein: CSVAPTARDYGYTF.

In regard to this clonotype: An end of the junction differs from the germline gene, which may be a read error. The J gene is TRBJ1-2, the V gene TRBV11-2; TRBD1 is a possible D gene (6 bases). This CDR3 has 13 residues. CDR1 and CDR2 from the germline V gene are SGHAT and FQNNGV. The CDR3 spells CASLDRGNYGYTF. The CDR3 DNA is TGCGCCAGCTTAGATAGGGGGAACTATGGCTACACCTTC.

Regarding this clonotype: Because the CDR3 is missing its conserved closing phenylalanine or tryptophan, this is likely a read error. V is TRBV11-2 and J is TRBJ2-6; D gene ambiguous. Per germline, CDR1 SGHAT and CDR2 FQNNGV. This CDR3 comprises 16 residues. CDR3 DNA sequence: TGTGCCAACAGCTACACCCAGTGGTATGGGGCCAACGTCCTGACTATC. Residues: CANSYTQWYGANVLTI.

Remarks on this clonotype: Sequence at one end of the junction differs from germline and may be a read error. This rearrangement joins TRBV6-2 or TRBV6-3 to TRBJ1-1; D not resolved. The V gene's germline CDR1 is MNHEY and CDR2 SVGEGT. CDR3 length: 12 residues. CDR3 protein: CASIYRYSQAIF. The DNA of the CDR3 is TGTGCCAGCATTTACCGGTACTCCCAAGCTATCTTT.

Details on this clonotype: One end of the junction varies from germline; a read error may be responsible. The chain combines TRBV11-2 with TRBJ2-2; no reliable D call. The CDR3 has 13 amino acids. Germline V gene data show CDR1 as SGHAT and CDR2 as FQNNGV. For the CDR3, the DNA is TGTGCAAGCAGCTTTGGTGGTCCTGGGCAGCTGTTTTTT. It translates to CASSFGGPGQLFF. The variable domain in full, completed from reference TRBV11-2 and TRBJ2-2, reads EAGVAQSPRYKIIEKRQSVAFWCNPISGHATLYWYQQILGQGPKLLIQFQNNGVVDDSQLPKDRFSAERLKGVDSTLKIQPAKLEDSAVYLCASSFGGPGQLFFGEGSRLTVL.

A single count supports this clonotype. The chain carries TRBV11-1 and TRBJ2-1; 14 bases line up with TRBD2. V lost 6 bases to trimming and J lost 9 bases; unmatched junction nucleotides: 10. The CDR3 contains 16 residues. Per germline, CDR1 SGHAT and CDR2 FQDESV (reference sequence). CDR3 DNA: TGTGCCAGCAGAACGGGACTAGCGGGGGAGGGCAGTGAGCAGTTCTTC. Encoded protein: CASRTGLAGEGSEQFF.

The rearrangement links TRBV11-3 to TRBJ2-1, with a tentative D call TRBD1 (5 bases). Germline V gene data show CDR1 as SGHNT and CDR2 as YENEEA. The CDR3 sequence is 13 residues long. Deletions cut 1 base from V and 7 bases from J, with 8 bases between. In DNA form, the CDR3 reads TGTGCCAGCAGCTTAGGATCAGGGAATGAGCAGTTCTTC. Translated: CASSLGSGNEQFF.